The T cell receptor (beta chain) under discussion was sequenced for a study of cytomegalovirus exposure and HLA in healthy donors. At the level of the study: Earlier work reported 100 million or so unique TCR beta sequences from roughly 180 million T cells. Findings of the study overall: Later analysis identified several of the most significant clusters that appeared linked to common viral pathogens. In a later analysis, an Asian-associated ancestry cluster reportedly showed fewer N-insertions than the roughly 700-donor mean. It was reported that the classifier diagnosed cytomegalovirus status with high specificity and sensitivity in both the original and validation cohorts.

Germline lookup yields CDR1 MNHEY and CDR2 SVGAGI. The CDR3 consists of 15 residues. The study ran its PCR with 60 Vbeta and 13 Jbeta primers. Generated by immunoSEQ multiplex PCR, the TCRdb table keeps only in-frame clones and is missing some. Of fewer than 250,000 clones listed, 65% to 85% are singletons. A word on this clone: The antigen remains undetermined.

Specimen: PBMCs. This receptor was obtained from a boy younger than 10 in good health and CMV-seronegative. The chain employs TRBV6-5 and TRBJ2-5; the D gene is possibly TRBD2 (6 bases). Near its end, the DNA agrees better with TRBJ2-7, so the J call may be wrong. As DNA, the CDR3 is TGTGCCAGCCAAGGAGGGTGGAGGTGTCTTTACGAGCAGTACTTC. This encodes CASQGGWRCLYEQYF.